Shown below are 25 T cell receptor beta chains from a single sample sequenced in a study of blood T cells in healthy people across ages. The authors ran a second PCR of roughly 7 to 11 cycles using a sample-barcoded 5' primer and a J-beta primer mix. TCRdb recomputed calls from the 5' RACE reads with MiXCR, one row per CDR3 protein. The sample gives roughly 900,000 distinct CDR3 sequences, around 48% of which show up once; around 15% is in the top ten. The source material was blood. These receptors all come from a young man in good health.

With regard to this clonotype: A junction boundary mismatches the germline segment, possibly from a read error. In DNA form, the CDR3 reads TGTGCCAGCCACAGGGGGACCAATAAGCAGTTCTTC. Protein sequence: CASHRGTNKQFF. This chain uses TRBV6-2 or TRBV6-3 with TRBJ2-1, with 8 bases fitting TRBD1. Germline V gene lookup returns CDR1 MNHEY and CDR2 SVGEGT. The CDR3 is 12 residues long.

This clonotype was counted at least ten times. This chain joins TRBV13 and TRBJ2-1; TRBD2 might be the D (7 bases). This CDR3 region has 16 residues. V was shortened by 3 bases and J by 5 bases, with 17 bases between the two germline ends. Germline V gene lookup returns CDR1 PRHDT and CDR2 FYEKMQ (reference sequence). The CDR3 here is CASSLYRRGPNNEQFF. The CDR3 DNA reads as TGTGCCAGCAGCTTGTATCGGCGGGGGCCTAACAATGAGCAGTTCTTC.

This clonotype was counted a few times. One end of the junction varies from germline; a read error may be responsible. The chain combines TRBV2 with TRBJ1-4, with 7 nucleotides matching TRBD1. Germline lookup yields CDR1 SNHLY and CDR2 FYNNEI. CDR3 size: 15 residues. The CDR3 sequence is CASTEQGISDEKLFF. The DNA of the CDR3 is TGTGCCAGCACTGAACAGGGGATTTCGGATGAAAAACTGTTTTTT.

The genes are TRBV7-9 and TRBJ2-5; D possibly matches TRBD1 or TRBD2 (5 bases each). This CDR3 is 14 amino acids long. The V gene's germline CDR1 is SEHNR and CDR2 FQNEAQ (reference sequence). V was pared by 5 bases and J by 5 bases, with 15 bases between. The CDR3 loop is CASSPVQRDETQYF. The CDR3 DNA is TGTGCCAGCAGCCCTGTCCAACGGGACGAGACCCAGTACTTC.

This clonotype was observed a handful of times. The chain uses TRBV5-1 and TRBJ2-1, with TRBD1 matching over 11 bases. The germline V gene has CDR1 SGHRS and CDR2 YFSETQ. J was trimmed by 8 bases and V by 0 bases; bases with no gene match: 4. CDR3 length equals 15 residues. The DNA for the CDR3 is TGCGCCAGCAGCTTGGCCGGGGACAGGGGGTATGAGCAGTTCTTC. Protein sequence: CASSLAGDRGYEQFF.

As for this clonotype: Possible read error: a much larger clone is one base away. The chain couples TRBV11-2 to TRBJ2-7; 11 positions match TRBD1. V was clipped by 4 bases and J by 0 bases; unmatched bases: 2. CDR1 and CDR2 (germline): SGHAT, FQNNGV. The CDR3 is 15 residues long. The CDR3 is CASSYGTGGSYEQYF. CDR3 in DNA: TGTGCCAGCAGCTACGGGACAGGGGGCTCCTACGAGCAGTACTTC.

The chain carries TRBV19 and TRBJ2-1, with 7 bases identical to TRBD1. The CDR3 extends over 14 amino acids. Trimming at V came to 4 bases and at J to 10 bases, leaving 10 bases not matched to a gene. Germline CDR1 reads LNHDA; CDR2 reads SQIVND (reference sequence). CDR3 amino acids: CASSTRDRNWEQFF. CDR3 nucleotide sequence: TGTGCCAGTAGTACCCGGGACAGAAATTGGGAGCAGTTCTTC.

The V call is TRBV20-1, the J call TRBJ2-3, with D unresolved. V gave up 1 base and J gave up 3 bases, with 14 bases separating them. The CDR3 sequence is 15 residues long. Germline lookup yields CDR1 DFQATT and CDR2 SNEGSKA (reference sequence). In nucleotides, the CDR3 is TGCAGTGCTAGAGCGGCGGAAGGAAGGACAGATACGCAGTATTTT. This sequence encodes CSARAAEGRTDTQYF.

The rearrangement links TRBV20-1 to TRBJ2-1, with TRBD2 identical over 8 bases. The CDR3 length is 16 residues. Germline V gene data show CDR1 as DFQATT and CDR2 as SNEGSKA (reference sequence). Trimming cost V 3 bases and J 0 bases; bases outside gene matches: 7. CDR3 DNA: TGCAGTGCTAGTGAGTTAGCGGGGAGCTCCTACAATGAGCAGTTCTTC. It yields the protein CSASELAGSSYNEQFF.

This clonotype has a handful of counts. The V gene is TRBV6-5, the J gene TRBJ1-6; D is unclear. This CDR3 is built from 12 residues. The V end was cut by 8 bases, the J end by 14 bases, with 16 bases between. Germline CDR1 and CDR2: MNHEY and SVGAGI. The CDR3: CASPLGNVTLHF. In DNA, the CDR3 is TGTGCCAGCCCTCTTGGGAACGTCACCCTCCACTTT.

The J gene is TRBJ2-3, the V gene TRBV4-3; 12 bases are a match to TRBD2. CDR1 and CDR2 (germline): LGHNA, YSLEER. After removal of 0 bases from V and 4 bases from J, the junction contained 5 bases not matched to a gene. CDR3 size: 17 residues. CDR3 DNA sequence: TGCGCCAGCAGCCAAGACCCTAGCGGGGGGGCTGCAGATACGCAGTATTTT. Translating gives CASSQDPSGGAADTQYF.

This sequence joins TRBV7-9 and TRBJ2-7; D remains unclear. V lost 1 base and J 6 bases, leaving 10 bases between the germline ends. Germline V gives CDR1 SEHNR, CDR2 FQNEAQ (reference sequence). The CDR3 totals 13 residues. CDR3 loop: CASSLDSFAEQYF. As DNA, the CDR3 is TGTGCCAGCAGCTTAGACTCCTTTGCCGAGCAGTACTTC.

This sequence joins TRBV20-1 and TRBJ1-2, with TRBD1 matching over 9 bases. Germline V CDR1 and CDR2: DFQATT, SNEGSKA (reference sequence). V shed 3 bases and J 6 bases; nucleotides not matched to a gene: 8. This CDR3 contains 14 residues. As DNA, the CDR3 is TGCAGTGCTAGGGAGGACAGGGGCTCGGATGGCTACACCTTC. Amino acid sequence: CSAREDRGSDGYTF.

This chain joins TRBV5-1 and TRBJ2-7; the D gene could be TRBD1 or TRBD2 (7 bases each). Trimming removed 2 bases from V and 9 bases from J, with 12 bases in between. The CDR3 consists of 12 residues. Germline V gene lookup returns CDR1 SGHRS and CDR2 YFSETQ. CDR3 region: CASSFPGGGQYF. CDR3 in DNA: TGCGCCAGCAGCTTTCCAGGGGGGGGGCAGTACTTC.

In its sample, this clonotype was seen a few times. The chain couples TRBV6-1 to TRBJ2-1; maybe TRBD2 (7 bases). This CDR3 comprises 16 residues. Trimming pared 4 bases from V and 7 bases from J, leaving 20 bases between. Germline V gives CDR1 MNHNS, CDR2 SASEGT. The CDR3 spells CASSGEVGGGRNEQFF. CDR3 coding DNA: TGTGCCAGCAGTGGGGAAGTAGGGGGGGGGAGGAATGAGCAGTTCTTC.

The chain links TRBV28 to TRBJ2-5; 7 nucleotides agree with TRBD2. The germline gives CDR1 MDHEN, CDR2 SYDVKM. CDR3 length equals 14 residues. This chain's CDR3 is CASSGGNLQETQYF. In nucleotides, the CDR3 is TGTGCTTCCTCCGGGGGGAATTTACAAGAGACCCAGTACTTC.

This clonotype was counted only a few times. This chain joins TRBV3-1 and TRBJ2-4; D may correspond to TRBD1 or TRBD2 (5 bases each). This CDR3 region has 13 residues. The ends were cut back, 1 base at V and 6 bases at J, with 7 bases in the middle. Germline V gene data show CDR1 as LGHDT and CDR2 as YNNKEL (reference sequence). The CDR3 nucleotides are TGTGCCAGCAGCCAAGCGGGGCCAAACATTCAGTACTTC. It yields the protein CASSQAGPNIQYF.

This rearrangement joins TRBV9 to TRBJ2-5, with D possibly TRBD2 on 7 matching bases. Germline V gene data show CDR1 as SGDLS and CDR2 as YYNGEE. The V end lost 2 bases, the J end lost 2 bases, and 16 bases lay between the germline ends. The CDR3 totals 16 residues. In nucleotides, the CDR3 is TGTGCCAGCAGCGTCCTCGCGGGGGCAATACAAGAGACCCAGTACTTC. Its translation: CASSVLAGAIQETQYF.

This clonotype was seen only a few times. The V gene is TRBV11-2, the J gene TRBJ2-1, with a possible D match to TRBD1 (5 bases). CDR1 and CDR2 (germline): SGHAT, FQNNGV. The CDR3 covers 12 residues. V was trimmed by 3 bases and J by 10 bases, leaving 10 bases between them. DNA for the CDR3: TGTGCCAGCAGCTTCTCAGGGCGCGAGCAGTTCTTC. It encodes CASSFSGREQFF.

The chain uses TRBV2 and TRBJ2-1; D might be TRBD2 (6 bases). This CDR3 is built from 15 residues. Trimming shortened V by 2 bases and J by 3 bases, and 11 bases separated the two germline ends. Germline-derived CDR1 and CDR2 are SNHLY and FYNNEI. The CDR3 DNA is TGTGCCAGCAGTGAATCGGGGGTCGACTACAATGAGCAGTTCTTC. Translation gives CASSESGVDYNEQFF.

In DNA, the CDR3 is TGTGCCAGCAGTTCCCCCGCGGGGGGGTTCTACGAGCAGTACTTC. Translation: CASSSPAGGFYEQYF. The rearrangement joins TRBV6-2 or TRBV6-3 to TRBJ2-7; 9 nucleotides align to TRBD2. After removal of 4 bases from V and 3 bases from J, the junction contained 7 bases not matched to a gene. The length of the CDR3 is 15 residues. CDR1 and CDR2 (germline): MNHEY, SVGEGT.

This sequence joins TRBV12-3 or TRBV12-4 and TRBJ2-7, with 7 bases identical to TRBD2. The CDR3 length is 15 residues. Trimming at V came to 3 bases and at J to 1 base, leaving 6 bases not matched to a gene. CDR3 region: CASSLSAGSSYEQYF. The CDR3 region has the DNA TGTGCCAGCAGTTTGTCAGCGGGGAGTTCCTACGAGCAGTACTTC.

The V gene is TRBV7-2, the J gene TRBJ2-1; no firm D call. In germline, CDR1 is SGHTA, CDR2 FQGNSA. CDR3 length: 14 residues. V lost 1 base and J 4 bases, leaving 8 bases between the germline ends. CDR3 bases: TGTGCCAGCAGCTTAGATCCTCGGTACAATGAGCAGTTCTTC. It encodes CASSLDPRYNEQFF. The variable domain in full, with the rest retrieved from reference TRBV7-2 and TRBJ2-1, is GAGVSQSPSNKVTEKGKDVELRCDPISGHTALYWYRQSLGQGLEFLIYFQGNSAPDKSGLPSDRFSAERTGGSVSTLTIQRTQQEDSAVYLCASSLDPRYNEQFFGPGTRLTVL.

The chain recombines TRBV6-5 with TRBJ2-3; the D gene could be TRBD1 or TRBD2 (5 bases each). CDR1 and CDR2 (germline): MNHEY, SVGAGI. V lost 2 bases to trimming and J lost 1 base, with 13 bases between them. The CDR3 loop spans 16 amino acids. In DNA, the CDR3 is TGTGCCAGCAGTTACGACGGGACGGCGGGCACAGATACGCAGTATTTT. Encoded protein: CASSYDGTAGTDTQYF.

Remarks on this clonotype: A much more abundant neighbour one base away suggests this may be a read error. V usage is TRBV29-1 and J usage is TRBJ2-4; D ambiguous. The end of the DNA fits TRBJ2-7 better, so the J call may be wrong. Per germline, CDR1 SQVTM and CDR2 ANQGSEA. The CDR3 sequence is 12 residues long. The CDR3 DNA reads TGCCGCGTCACGACATTAGCCTACGAGCAGTACTTC. This translates into CRVTTLAYEQYF.